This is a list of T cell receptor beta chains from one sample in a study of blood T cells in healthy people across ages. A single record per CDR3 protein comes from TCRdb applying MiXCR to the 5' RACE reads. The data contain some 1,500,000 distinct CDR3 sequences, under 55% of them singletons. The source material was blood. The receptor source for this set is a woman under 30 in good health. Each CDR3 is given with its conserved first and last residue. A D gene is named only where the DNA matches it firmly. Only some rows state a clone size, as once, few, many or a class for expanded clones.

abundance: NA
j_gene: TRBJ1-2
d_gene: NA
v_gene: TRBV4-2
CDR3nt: TGTGCCAGCAGCCAAGCGACGGCCGCCTATGGCTACACCTTC
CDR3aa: CASSQATAAYGYTF

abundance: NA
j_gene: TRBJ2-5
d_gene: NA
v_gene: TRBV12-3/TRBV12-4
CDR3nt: TGTGCCAGCAGTTCCCCCAGGGAGGAGACCCAGTACTTC
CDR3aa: CASSSPREETQYF

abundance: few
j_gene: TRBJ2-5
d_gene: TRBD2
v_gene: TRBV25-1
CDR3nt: TGTGCCAGCAGTAAAGGGGGACTAGCGGGGGTTCGGGAGACCCAGTACTTC
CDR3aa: CASSKGGLAGVRETQYF

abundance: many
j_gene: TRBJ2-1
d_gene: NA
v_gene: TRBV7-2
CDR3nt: TGTGCCAGCAGCTTTGGACCTAACAATGAGCAGTTCTTC
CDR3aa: CASSFGPNNEQFF

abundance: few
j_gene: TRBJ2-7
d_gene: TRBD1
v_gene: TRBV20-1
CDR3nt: TGCAGTGCGACAGGGGGTAACCACGAGCAGTACTTC
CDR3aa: CSATGGNHEQYF

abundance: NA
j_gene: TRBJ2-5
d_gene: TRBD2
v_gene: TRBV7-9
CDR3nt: TGTGCCAGCAGCTTACTCGCGGGGGTTCGGAACCAAGAGACCCAGTACTTC
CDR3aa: CASSLLAGVRNQETQYF

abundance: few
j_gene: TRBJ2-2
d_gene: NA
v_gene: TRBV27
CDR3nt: TGTGCCAGCAGTTTATACAAGAACACCGGGGAGCTGTTTTTT
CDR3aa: CASSLYKNTGELFF

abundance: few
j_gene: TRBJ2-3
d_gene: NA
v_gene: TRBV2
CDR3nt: TGTGCCGGGCTGTTACAAACTAGCACAGATACGCAGTATTTT
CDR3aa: CAGLLQTSTDTQYF

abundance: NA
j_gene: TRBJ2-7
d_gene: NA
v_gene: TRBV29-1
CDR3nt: TGCAGCGTTGACGTGGGTAGCTCCTACGAGCAGTACTTC
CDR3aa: CSVDVGSSYEQYF

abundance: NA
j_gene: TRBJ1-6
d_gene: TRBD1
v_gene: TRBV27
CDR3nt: TGTGCCAGCAGTCTGGGGACAGAGAATAATTCGCCCCTCCACTTT
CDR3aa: CASSLGTENNSPLHF

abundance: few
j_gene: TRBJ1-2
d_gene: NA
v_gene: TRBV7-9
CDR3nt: TGTGCCAGCAGCCCTCCCTTGGCGGGGAGCAAAGGCTACACCTTC
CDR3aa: CASSPPLAGSKGYTF

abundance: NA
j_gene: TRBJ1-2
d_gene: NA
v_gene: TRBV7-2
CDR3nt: TGTGCCAGCGTTGACCAGGGGTATTTTGGCTACACCTTC
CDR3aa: CASVDQGYFGYTF

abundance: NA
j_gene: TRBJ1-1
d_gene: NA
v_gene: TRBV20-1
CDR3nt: TGCAGTGCTACGGAACCGAACACTGAAGCTTTCTTT
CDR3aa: CSATEPNTEAFF

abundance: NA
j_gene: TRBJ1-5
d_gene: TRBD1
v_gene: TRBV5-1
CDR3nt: TGCGCCAGCAGCGCCGGACAGGATCGCAATCAGCCCCAGCATTTT
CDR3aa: CASSAGQDRNQPQHF

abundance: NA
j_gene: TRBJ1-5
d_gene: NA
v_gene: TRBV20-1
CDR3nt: TGCAGTGCTAGAGATCAAGGGGTTCCGTTAAATCAGCCCCAGCATTTT
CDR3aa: CSARDQGVPLNQPQHF

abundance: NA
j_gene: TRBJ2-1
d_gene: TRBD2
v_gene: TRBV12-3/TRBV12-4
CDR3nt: TGTGCCGGCAGAAGACAGCAGACTAGCAGTTACAATGAGCAGTTCTTC
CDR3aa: CAGRRQQTSSYNEQFF

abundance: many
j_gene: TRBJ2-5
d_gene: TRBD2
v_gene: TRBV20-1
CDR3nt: TGCAGTGCTAGATGGCTGGGCGGGGGGGACCAAGAGACCCAGTACTTC
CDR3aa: CSARWLGGGDQETQYF

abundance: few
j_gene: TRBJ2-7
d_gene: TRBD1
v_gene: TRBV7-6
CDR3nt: TGTGCCAGCAGCTTAGCGTTCGGACAGGGGGCCTACGAGCAGTACTTC
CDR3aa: CASSLAFGQGAYEQYF

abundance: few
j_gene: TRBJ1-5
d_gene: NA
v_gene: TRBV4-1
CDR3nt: TGCGCCAGCAGCCAAGATACTGGGGGTTGGAACCAGCCCCAGCATTTT
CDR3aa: CASSQDTGGWNQPQHF

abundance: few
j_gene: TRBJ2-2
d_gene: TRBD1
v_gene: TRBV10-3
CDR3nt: TGTGCCATCGGACAGGGGACTGGCACCGGGGAGCTGTTTTTT
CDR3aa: CAIGQGTGTGELFF

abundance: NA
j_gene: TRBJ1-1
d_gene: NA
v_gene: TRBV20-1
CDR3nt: TGCAGTGCTAGAGACCCTGGGAACACTGAAGCTTTCTTT
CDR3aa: CSARDPGNTEAFF

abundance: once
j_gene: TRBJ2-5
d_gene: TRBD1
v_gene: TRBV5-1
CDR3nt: TGCGCCAGCAGCTTTCTGACAGGGGCGGAAGAGACCCAGTACTTC
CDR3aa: CASSFLTGAEETQYF

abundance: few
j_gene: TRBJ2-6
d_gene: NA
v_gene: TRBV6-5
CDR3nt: TGTGCCAGCAAATCCCTCGCGGCGGTTACCAACGTCCTGACTTTC
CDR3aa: CASKSLAAVTNVLTF

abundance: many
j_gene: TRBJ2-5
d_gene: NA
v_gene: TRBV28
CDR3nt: TGTGCCAGCCACCCTGGTTACCAAGAGACCCAGTACTTC
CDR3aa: CASHPGYQETQYF

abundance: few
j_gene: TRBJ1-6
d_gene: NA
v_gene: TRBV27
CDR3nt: TGTGCCAGCAGTTGGGCAGGGAGAGGGAATTCACCCCTCCACTTT
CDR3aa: CASSWAGRGNSPLHF

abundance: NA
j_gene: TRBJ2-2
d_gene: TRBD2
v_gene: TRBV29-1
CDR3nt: TGCAGCGCCCGGACTAGCGGGAGTCCTTTAACTGGGGAGCTGTTTTTT
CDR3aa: CSARTSGSPLTGELFF

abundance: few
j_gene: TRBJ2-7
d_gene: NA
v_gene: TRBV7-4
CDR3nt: TGTGCCAGCAGCGACGTACCGGGTTCCTACGAGCAGTACTTC
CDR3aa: CASSDVPGSYEQYF

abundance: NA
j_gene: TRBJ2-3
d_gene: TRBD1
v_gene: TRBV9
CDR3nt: TGTGCCAGCAGCGTAGAGGGGACAGCCTCCGGCACAGATGCGCAGTATTTT
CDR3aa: CASSVEGTASGTDAQYF

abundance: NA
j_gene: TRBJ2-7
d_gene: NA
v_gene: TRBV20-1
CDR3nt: TGCAGTGCTAGAGGACCGGAAACATGGGGCTACGAGCAGTACTTC
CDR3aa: CSARGPETWGYEQYF

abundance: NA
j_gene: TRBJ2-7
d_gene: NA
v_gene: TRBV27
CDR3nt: TGTGCCAGCAGTCCGGACTTATACTACGAGCAGTACTTC
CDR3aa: CASSPDLYYEQYF

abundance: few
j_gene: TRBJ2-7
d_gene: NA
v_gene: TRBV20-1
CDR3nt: TGCAGTGCTAAAGTAGGGGCCCACGAGCAGTACTTC
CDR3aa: CSAKVGAHEQYF

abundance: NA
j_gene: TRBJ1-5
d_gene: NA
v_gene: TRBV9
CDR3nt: TGTGCCAGCAGCGTAGGGTGGAACAATCAGCCCCAGCATTTT
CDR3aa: CASSVGWNNQPQHF

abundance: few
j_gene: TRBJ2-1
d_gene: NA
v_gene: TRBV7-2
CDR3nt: TGTGCCAGCAGCTCGATGGGGGACATGTACAATGAGCAGTTCTTC
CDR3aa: CASSSMGDMYNEQFF

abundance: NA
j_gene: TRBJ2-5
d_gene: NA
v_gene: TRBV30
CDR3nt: TGTGCCTGGAGTTACTCCGAGACCCAGTACTTC
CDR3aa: CAWSYSETQYF

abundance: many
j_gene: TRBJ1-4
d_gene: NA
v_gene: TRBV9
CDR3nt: TGTGCCAGCAGCCCGAGCTGGGGCAATGAAAAACTGTTTTTT
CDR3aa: CASSPSWGNEKLFF

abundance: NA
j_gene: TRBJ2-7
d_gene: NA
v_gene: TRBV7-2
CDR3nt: TGTGCCAGCAGCCACAGTGCGGGGAGCTCCTACGAGCAGTACTTC
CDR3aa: CASSHSAGSSYEQYF

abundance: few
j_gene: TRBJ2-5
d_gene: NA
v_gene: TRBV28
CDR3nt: TGTGCCAGAAGTCCATTAAAGACCCAGTACTTC
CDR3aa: CARSPLKTQYF

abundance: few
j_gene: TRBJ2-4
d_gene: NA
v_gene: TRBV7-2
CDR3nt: TGTGCCAGCAGCTCCCGGGGGACCTTAGCCAAAAACATTCAGTACTTC
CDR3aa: CASSSRGTLAKNIQYF

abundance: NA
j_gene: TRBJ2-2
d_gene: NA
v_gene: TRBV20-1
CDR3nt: TGCAGTGCTTTTGATATGAACACCGGGGAGCTGTTTTTT
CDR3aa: CSAFDMNTGELFF

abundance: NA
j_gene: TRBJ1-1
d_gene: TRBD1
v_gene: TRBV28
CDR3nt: TGTGCCAGCAGCCTATCCCCGGGACAGGGGTTCGTTGAAGCTTTCTTT
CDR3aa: CASSLSPGQGFVEAFF

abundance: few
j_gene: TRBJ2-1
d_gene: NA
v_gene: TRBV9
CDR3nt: TGTGCCAGCAGCGTAGTTGAGGTCTCCTACAATGAGCAGTTCTTC
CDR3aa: CASSVVEVSYNEQFF

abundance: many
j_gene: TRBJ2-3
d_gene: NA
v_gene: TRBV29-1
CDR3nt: TGCAGCGTTCCGGCCGGTACAGATACGCAGTATTTT
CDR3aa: CSVPAGTDTQYF

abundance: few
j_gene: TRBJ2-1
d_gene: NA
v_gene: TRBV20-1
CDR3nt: TGCAGTGCTAGAGATTGGCGGGCCTACAATGAGCAGTTCTTC
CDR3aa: CSARDWRAYNEQFF

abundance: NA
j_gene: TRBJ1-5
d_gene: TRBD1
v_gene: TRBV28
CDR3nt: TGTGCCAGCAACCAGGGACAGTGTAGCAATCAGCCCCAGCATTTT
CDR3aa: CASNQGQCSNQPQHF

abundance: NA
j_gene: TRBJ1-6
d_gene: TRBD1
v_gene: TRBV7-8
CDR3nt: TGTGCCAGCAGCCACGGGACAGGGGTATCACCCCTCCACTTT
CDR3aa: CASSHGTGVSPLHF

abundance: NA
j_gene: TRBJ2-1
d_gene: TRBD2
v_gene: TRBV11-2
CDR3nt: TGTGCCAGCAGCTTAGAAGCGGGAGATGAGCAGTTCTTC
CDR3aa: CASSLEAGDEQFF